The rows below give T cell receptor beta chains drawn from one sample of a study of blood T cell repertoires in COVID-19. Data came from immunoSEQ multiplex PCR; TCRdb stores just in-frame clones and leaves some out. This sample carries about 290,000 clones, about nine tenths of them seen once, and the ten largest clones take 0.94%. The sequenced sample consisted of peripheral blood. The receptors shown here come from a middle-aged woman who had recovered from COVID-19. CDR3s include the opening cysteine and the closing phenylalanine or tryptophan. Each record gives: clone size, J gene, V gene, D gene, CDR3 DNA, CDR3 protein. A D gene is named only where the DNA matches it firmly. Clone size appears in some rows only: once, few, many, or a class for an expanded clone.

abundance: once
j_gene: TRBJ2-1
v_gene: TRBV2
d_gene: -
CDR3nt: TGTGCCAGCAGTGTTGCGGGTGTAGCTAATGAGCAGTTCTTC
CDR3aa: CASSVAGVANEQFF

abundance: -
j_gene: TRBJ2-7
v_gene: TRBV29-1
d_gene: -
CDR3nt: TGCAGCGTTCGGTCGGGTTCCTACGAGCAGTACTTC
CDR3aa: CSVRSGSYEQYF

abundance: -
j_gene: TRBJ1-2
v_gene: TRBV6-1
d_gene: -
CDR3nt: TGTGCCAGCAGTGAACGCGGGACCCCCGGTAGGGTCTATGGCTACACCTTC
CDR3aa: CASSERGTPGRVYGYTF

abundance: -
j_gene: TRBJ2-7
v_gene: TRBV11-1
d_gene: -
CDR3nt: TGTGCCAGCAGCTTTGAGGGTGATACCTCCTACGAGCAGTACTTC
CDR3aa: CASSFEGDTSYEQYF

abundance: -
j_gene: TRBJ2-7
v_gene: TRBV12-3/TRBV12-4
d_gene: -
CDR3nt: TGTGCCAGCAGCCGAGCGGGTACCTACGAGCAGTACTTC
CDR3aa: CASSRAGTYEQYF

abundance: -
j_gene: TRBJ2-1
v_gene: TRBV11-3
d_gene: -
CDR3nt: TGTGCCAGCAGCTTAGGAGGGCACAATGAGCAGTTCTTC
CDR3aa: CASSLGGHNEQFF

abundance: -
j_gene: TRBJ1-2
v_gene: TRBV24-1
d_gene: TRBD1
CDR3nt: TGTGCCACCAGTGGACAGGGTGAGTCTAGCTACACCTTC
CDR3aa: CATSGQGESSYTF

abundance: -
j_gene: TRBJ2-7
v_gene: TRBV27
d_gene: TRBD1
CDR3nt: TGTGCCAGCAGAGCGGGACAGGGGGCGTACGAGCAGTACTTC
CDR3aa: CASRAGQGAYEQYF

abundance: once
j_gene: TRBJ2-1
v_gene: TRBV29-1
d_gene: -
CDR3nt: TGCAGCGCTGGGGACTTCTACAATGAGCAGTTCTTC
CDR3aa: CSAGDFYNEQFF

abundance: -
j_gene: TRBJ2-3
v_gene: TRBV3-1/TRBV3-2
d_gene: TRBD2
CDR3nt: TGTGCCAGCAGCCAGGCTCCAGCGGGAGGGGGCACAGATACGCAGTATTTT
CDR3aa: CASSQAPAGGGTDTQYF

abundance: -
j_gene: TRBJ2-2
v_gene: TRBV7-8
d_gene: -
CDR3nt: TGTGCCAGCTGGCGGGGGCAGAACACCGGGGAGCTGTTTTTT
CDR3aa: CASWRGQNTGELFF

abundance: few
j_gene: TRBJ2-5
v_gene: TRBV21-1
d_gene: -
CDR3nt: TGTGCCAGCAGCAGATCCGGGACATTGGAAGAGACCCAGTACTTC
CDR3aa: CASSRSGTLEETQYF

abundance: -
j_gene: TRBJ2-3
v_gene: TRBV28
d_gene: TRBD2
CDR3nt: TGTGCCAGCAGTTTACGCGGGAGGGTGGCAGATACGCAGTATTTT
CDR3aa: CASSLRGRVADTQYF

abundance: -
j_gene: TRBJ2-5
v_gene: TRBV28
d_gene: TRBD2
CDR3nt: TGTGCCAGTAAAAAAGCGGGAGGGTCCAAAGAGACCCAGTACTTC
CDR3aa: CASKKAGGSKETQYF

abundance: -
j_gene: TRBJ2-1
v_gene: TRBV30
d_gene: TRBD2
CDR3nt: TGTGCCTGGAGTGCGCTAGCGGGAGGCTCTTACAATGAGCAGTTCTTC
CDR3aa: CAWSALAGGSYNEQFF

abundance: -
j_gene: TRBJ1-2
v_gene: TRBV27
d_gene: TRBD1
CDR3nt: TGTGCCAGCAGTTTAGAGGGACAGGGAGGGGGTGGCTACACCTTC
CDR3aa: CASSLEGQGGGGYTF

abundance: -
j_gene: TRBJ2-1
v_gene: TRBV4-2
d_gene: TRBD2
CDR3nt: TGTGCCAGCAGCCAACTGGGACTAGCGGGAGACAATGAGCAGTTCTTC
CDR3aa: CASSQLGLAGDNEQFF

abundance: -
j_gene: TRBJ2-3
v_gene: TRBV27
d_gene: TRBD2
CDR3nt: TGTGCCAGCAGCCCCCCTGGGGCTAGCGGAGGCACAGATACGCAGTATTTT
CDR3aa: CASSPPGASGGTDTQYF

abundance: -
j_gene: TRBJ2-2
v_gene: TRBV2
d_gene: TRBD2
CDR3nt: TGTGCCAGCAGGCGCCTAGCGGGAGCGGTCGGGGAGCTGTTTTTT
CDR3aa: CASRRLAGAVGELFF

abundance: -
j_gene: TRBJ1-1
v_gene: TRBV6-4
d_gene: -
CDR3nt: TGTGCCAGCAGTGACCAAATCGGGGGTGAAGCTTTCTTT
CDR3aa: CASSDQIGGEAFF

abundance: -
j_gene: TRBJ2-7
v_gene: TRBV30
d_gene: TRBD1
CDR3nt: TGTGCCTGGAGGAGACAGGGGGGGGAGCAGTACTTC
CDR3aa: CAWRRQGGEQYF

abundance: -
j_gene: TRBJ1-3
v_gene: TRBV4-1
d_gene: -
CDR3nt: TGCGCCAGCAGCCACCCAGGGGGAAACACCATATATTTT
CDR3aa: CASSHPGGNTIYF

abundance: -
j_gene: TRBJ2-7
v_gene: TRBV5-1
d_gene: TRBD2
CDR3nt: TGCGCCAGCAGCCCGCGACTAGCGCACGCCTACGAGCAGTACTTC
CDR3aa: CASSPRLAHAYEQYF

abundance: -
j_gene: TRBJ2-2
v_gene: TRBV7-8
d_gene: -
CDR3nt: TGTGCCAGCTCCCGGGCGGAAAGCGGGAACACCGGGGAGCTGTTTTTT
CDR3aa: CASSRAESGNTGELFF

abundance: -
j_gene: TRBJ2-1
v_gene: TRBV3-1/TRBV3-2
d_gene: TRBD2
CDR3nt: TGTGCCAGCAGCCAAGTTCGGACTAGTTCCAATGAGCAGTTCTTC
CDR3aa: CASSQVRTSSNEQFF

abundance: -
j_gene: TRBJ2-1
v_gene: TRBV28
d_gene: TRBD2
CDR3nt: TGTGCCAGCAGTAAGATTCCCGGGACTAGCGGATACAATGAGCAGTTCTTC
CDR3aa: CASSKIPGTSGYNEQFF

abundance: once
j_gene: TRBJ2-1
v_gene: TRBV19
d_gene: -
CDR3nt: TGTGCCAGTAGTATGAGGGAGGTGTACAATGAGCAGTTCTTC
CDR3aa: CASSMREVYNEQFF

abundance: once
j_gene: TRBJ1-4
v_gene: TRBV25-1
d_gene: -
CDR3nt: TGTGCCAGTAGCCGGGACATTAATGAAAAACTGTTTTTT
CDR3aa: CASSRDINEKLFF

abundance: -
j_gene: TRBJ1-5
v_gene: TRBV19
d_gene: -
CDR3nt: TGTGCCAGTAGTCCGGGGGGACGACAGCCCCAGCATTTT
CDR3aa: CASSPGGRQPQHF

abundance: -
j_gene: TRBJ2-1
v_gene: TRBV10-3
d_gene: -
CDR3nt: TGTGCCATCGGGGGCTATGAGCAGTTCTTC
CDR3aa: CAIGGYEQFF

abundance: once
j_gene: TRBJ1-5
v_gene: TRBV29-1
d_gene: TRBD1
CDR3nt: TGCAGCGTGGCACAGGGGGCCGGGGATCAGCCCCAGCATTTT
CDR3aa: CSVAQGAGDQPQHF

abundance: -
j_gene: TRBJ2-5
v_gene: TRBV3-1/TRBV3-2
d_gene: -
CDR3nt: TGTGCCAGCAGCCCAACGGAGGTACTGGAGGAAGGAGAGACCCAGTACTTC
CDR3aa: CASSPTEVLEEGETQYF

abundance: -
j_gene: TRBJ1-5
v_gene: TRBV3-1/TRBV3-2
d_gene: -
CDR3nt: TGTGCCAGCAGCCAGGGGGCTGGTAATCAGCCCCAGCATTTT
CDR3aa: CASSQGAGNQPQHF